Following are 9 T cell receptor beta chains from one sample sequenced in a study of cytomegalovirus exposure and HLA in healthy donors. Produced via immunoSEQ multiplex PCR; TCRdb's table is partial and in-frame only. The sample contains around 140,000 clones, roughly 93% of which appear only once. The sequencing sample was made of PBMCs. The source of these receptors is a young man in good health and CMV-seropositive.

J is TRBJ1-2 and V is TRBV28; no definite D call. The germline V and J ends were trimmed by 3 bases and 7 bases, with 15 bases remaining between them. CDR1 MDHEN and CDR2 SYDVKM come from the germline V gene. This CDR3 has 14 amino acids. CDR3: CASSFTTKEGGYTF. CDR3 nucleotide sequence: TGTGCCAGCAGTTTTACGACGAAGGAGGGTGGCTACACCTTC.

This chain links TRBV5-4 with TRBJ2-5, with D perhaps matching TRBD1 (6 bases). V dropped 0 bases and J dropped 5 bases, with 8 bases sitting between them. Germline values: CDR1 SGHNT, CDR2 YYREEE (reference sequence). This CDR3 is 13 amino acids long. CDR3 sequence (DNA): TGTGCCAGCAGCTTGGCAGGGGCGGAGACCCAGTACTTC. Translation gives CASSLAGAETQYF.

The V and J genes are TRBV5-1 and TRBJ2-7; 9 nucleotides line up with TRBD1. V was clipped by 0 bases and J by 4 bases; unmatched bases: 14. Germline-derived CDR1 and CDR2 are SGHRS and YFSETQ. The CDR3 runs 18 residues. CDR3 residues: CASSLAPGQGSFTYEQYF. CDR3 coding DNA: TGCGCCAGCAGCTTGGCACCGGGACAGGGAAGTTTTACGTACGAGCAGTACTTC.

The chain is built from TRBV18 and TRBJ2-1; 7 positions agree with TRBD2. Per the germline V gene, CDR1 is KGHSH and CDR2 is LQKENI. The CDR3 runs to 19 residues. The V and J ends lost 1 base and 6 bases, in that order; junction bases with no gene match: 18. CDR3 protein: CASSPLADERREFRNEQFF. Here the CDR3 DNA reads TGTGCCAGCTCACCACTCGCGGACGAGCGGCGGGAGTTTCGCAATGAGCAGTTCTTC.

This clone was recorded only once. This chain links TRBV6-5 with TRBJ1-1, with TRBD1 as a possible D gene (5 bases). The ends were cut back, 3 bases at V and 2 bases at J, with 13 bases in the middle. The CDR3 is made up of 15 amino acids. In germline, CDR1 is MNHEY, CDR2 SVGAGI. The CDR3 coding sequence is TGTGCCAGCAGTTATTTACCGACAGCCAACACTGAAGCTTTCTTT. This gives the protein CASSYLPTANTEAFF.

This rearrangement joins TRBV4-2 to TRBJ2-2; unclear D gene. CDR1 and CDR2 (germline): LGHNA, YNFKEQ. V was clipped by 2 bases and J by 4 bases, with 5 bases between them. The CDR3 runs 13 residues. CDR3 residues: CASSQLPTGELFF. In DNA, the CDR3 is TGTGCCAGCAGCCAACTCCCCACCGGGGAGCTGTTTTTT.

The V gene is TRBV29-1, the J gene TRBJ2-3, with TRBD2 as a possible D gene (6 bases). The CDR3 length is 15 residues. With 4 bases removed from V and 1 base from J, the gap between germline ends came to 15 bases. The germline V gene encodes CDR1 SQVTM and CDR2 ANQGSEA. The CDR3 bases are TGCAGCGTTGGGACTCCCGGAGGGGGCACAGATACGCAGTATTTT. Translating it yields CSVGTPGGGTDTQYF.

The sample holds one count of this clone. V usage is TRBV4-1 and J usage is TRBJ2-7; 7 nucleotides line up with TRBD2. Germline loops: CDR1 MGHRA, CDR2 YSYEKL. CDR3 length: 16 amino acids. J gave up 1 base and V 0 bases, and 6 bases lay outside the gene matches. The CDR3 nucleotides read TGCGCCAGCAGCCAAGAGCTAGCGGAGGAGTCCTACGAGCAGTACTTC. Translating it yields CASSQELAEESYEQYF.

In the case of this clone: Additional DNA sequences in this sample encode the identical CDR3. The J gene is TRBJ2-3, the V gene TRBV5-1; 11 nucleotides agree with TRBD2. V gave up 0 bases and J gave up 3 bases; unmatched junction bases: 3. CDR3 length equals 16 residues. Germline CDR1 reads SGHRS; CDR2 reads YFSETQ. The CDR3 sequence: CASSLGGTSGTDTQYF. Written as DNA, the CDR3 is TGCGCCAGCAGCTTGGGGGGGACTAGCGGTACAGATACGCAGTATTTT.